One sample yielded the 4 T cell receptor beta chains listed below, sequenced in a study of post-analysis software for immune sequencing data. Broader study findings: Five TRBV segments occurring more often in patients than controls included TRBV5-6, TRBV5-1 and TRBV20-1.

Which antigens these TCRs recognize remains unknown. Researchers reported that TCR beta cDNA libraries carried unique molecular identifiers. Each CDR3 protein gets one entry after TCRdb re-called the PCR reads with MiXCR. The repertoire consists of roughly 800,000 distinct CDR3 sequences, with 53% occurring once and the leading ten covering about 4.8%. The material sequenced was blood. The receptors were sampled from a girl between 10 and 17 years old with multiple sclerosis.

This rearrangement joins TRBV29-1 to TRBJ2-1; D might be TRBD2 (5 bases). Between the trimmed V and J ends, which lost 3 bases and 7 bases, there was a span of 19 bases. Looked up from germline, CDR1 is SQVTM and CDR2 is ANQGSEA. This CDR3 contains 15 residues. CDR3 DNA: TGCAGCGTTGACGGGGTTTTCGGGTCTAAGAATGAGCAGTTCTTC. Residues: CSVDGVFGSKNEQFF.

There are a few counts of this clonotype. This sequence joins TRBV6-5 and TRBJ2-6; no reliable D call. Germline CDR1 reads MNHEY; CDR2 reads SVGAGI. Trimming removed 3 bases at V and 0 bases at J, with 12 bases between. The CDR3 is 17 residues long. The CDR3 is CASSYAAQSSGANVLTF. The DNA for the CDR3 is TGTGCCAGCAGTTATGCTGCTCAGAGCTCTGGGGCCAACGTCCTGACTTTC.

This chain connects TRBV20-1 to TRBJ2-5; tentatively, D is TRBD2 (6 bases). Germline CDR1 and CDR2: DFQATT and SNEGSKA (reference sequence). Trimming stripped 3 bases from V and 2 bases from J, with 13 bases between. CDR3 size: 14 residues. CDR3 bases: TGCAGTGCTAGGTTTGCGGGACCTCAAGAGACCCAGTACTTC. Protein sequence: CSARFAGPQETQYF.

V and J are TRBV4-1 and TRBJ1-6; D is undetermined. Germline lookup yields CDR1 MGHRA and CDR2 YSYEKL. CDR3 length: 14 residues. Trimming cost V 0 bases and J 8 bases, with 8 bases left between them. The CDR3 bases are TGCGCCAGCAGCCAAGATGTCCCGGATTCACCCCTCCACTTT. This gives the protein CASSQDVPDSPLHF.